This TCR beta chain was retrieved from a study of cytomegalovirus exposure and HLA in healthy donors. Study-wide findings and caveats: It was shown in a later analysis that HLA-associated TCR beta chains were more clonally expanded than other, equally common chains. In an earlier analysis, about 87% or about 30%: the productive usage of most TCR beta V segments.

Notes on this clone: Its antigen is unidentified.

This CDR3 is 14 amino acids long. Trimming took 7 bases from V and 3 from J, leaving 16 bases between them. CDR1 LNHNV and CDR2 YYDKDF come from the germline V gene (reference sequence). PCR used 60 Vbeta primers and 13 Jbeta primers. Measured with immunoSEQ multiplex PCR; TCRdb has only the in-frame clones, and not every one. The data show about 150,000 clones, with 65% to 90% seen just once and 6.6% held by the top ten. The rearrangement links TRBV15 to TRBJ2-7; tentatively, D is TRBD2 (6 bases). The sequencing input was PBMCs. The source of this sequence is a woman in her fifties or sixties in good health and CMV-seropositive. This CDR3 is CATMPAGLFYEQYF. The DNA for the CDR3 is TGTGCCACCATGCCCGCGGGGCTCTTCTACGAGCAGTACTTC.